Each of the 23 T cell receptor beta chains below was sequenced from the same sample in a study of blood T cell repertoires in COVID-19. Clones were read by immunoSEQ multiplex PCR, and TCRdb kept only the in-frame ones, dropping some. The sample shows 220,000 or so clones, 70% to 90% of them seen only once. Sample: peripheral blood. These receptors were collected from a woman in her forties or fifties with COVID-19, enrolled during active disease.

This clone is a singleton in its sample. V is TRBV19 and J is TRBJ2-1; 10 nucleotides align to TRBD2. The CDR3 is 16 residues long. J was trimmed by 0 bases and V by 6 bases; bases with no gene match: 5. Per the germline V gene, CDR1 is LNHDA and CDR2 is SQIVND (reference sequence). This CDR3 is CASRTLAGGSYNEQFF. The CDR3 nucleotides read TGTGCCAGTAGAACCTTAGCGGGGGGCTCCTACAATGAGCAGTTCTTC.

CDR3 residues: CASTPAGKNIQYF. CDR3 DNA sequence: TGTGCCAGCACCCCGGCAGGGAAAAACATTCAGTACTTC. The J gene is TRBJ2-4, the V gene TRBV3-1 (or the pseudogene TRBV3-2); the D gene is possibly TRBD1 (5 bases). Trimming cost V 7 bases and J 4 bases, with 11 bases left between them. Looked up from germline, CDR1 is LGHDT and CDR2 is YNNKEL (reference sequence). The CDR3 length is 13 residues.

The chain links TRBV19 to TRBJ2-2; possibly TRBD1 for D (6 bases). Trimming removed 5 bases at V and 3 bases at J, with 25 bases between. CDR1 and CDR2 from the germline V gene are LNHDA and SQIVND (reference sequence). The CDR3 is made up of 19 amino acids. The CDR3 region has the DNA TGTGCCAGTAGTCGTCGGACAGACTGGGGGAATTCACACACCGGGGAGCTGTTTTTT. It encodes CASSRRTDWGNSHTGELFF.

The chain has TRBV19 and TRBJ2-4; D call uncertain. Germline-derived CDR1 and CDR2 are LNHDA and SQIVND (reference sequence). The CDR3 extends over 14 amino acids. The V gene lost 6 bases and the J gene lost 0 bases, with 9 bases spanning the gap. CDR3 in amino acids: CASRGSVAKNIQYF. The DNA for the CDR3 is TGTGCCAGTAGGGGCTCCGTAGCCAAAAACATTCAGTACTTC.

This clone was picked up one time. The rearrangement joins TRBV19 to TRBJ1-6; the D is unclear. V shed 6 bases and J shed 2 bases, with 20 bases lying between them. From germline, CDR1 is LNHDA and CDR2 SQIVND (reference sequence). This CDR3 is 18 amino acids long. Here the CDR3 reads CASRRGASRQPYNSPLHF. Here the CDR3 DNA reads TGTGCCAGTAGACGTGGAGCTTCGAGGCAGCCCTATAATTCACCCCTCCACTTT.

DNA for the CDR3: TGTGCCAGCAGCTTGGGTCAGGGATTCACAGATACGCAGTATTTT. Translated: CASSLGQGFTDTQYF. This rearrangement joins TRBV5-8 to TRBJ2-3; the D gene is possibly TRBD1 (5 bases). Germline CDR1 is SGHTS and CDR2 is YDEGEE. CDR3 length equals 15 residues. The germline V and J ends were trimmed by 0 bases and 2 bases, with 10 bases remaining between them.

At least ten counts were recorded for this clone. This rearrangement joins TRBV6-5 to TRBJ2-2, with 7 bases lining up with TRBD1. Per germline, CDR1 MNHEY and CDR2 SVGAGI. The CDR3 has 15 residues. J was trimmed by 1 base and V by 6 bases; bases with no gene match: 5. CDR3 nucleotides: TGTGCCAGCAGCGACAGGGCGGGGAACACCGGGGAGCTGTTTTTT. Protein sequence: CASSDRAGNTGELFF.

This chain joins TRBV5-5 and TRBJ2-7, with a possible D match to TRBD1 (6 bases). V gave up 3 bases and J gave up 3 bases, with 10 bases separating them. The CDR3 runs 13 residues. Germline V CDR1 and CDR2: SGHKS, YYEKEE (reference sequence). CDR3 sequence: CASSSRGGYEQYF. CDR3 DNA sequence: TGTGCCAGCAGCTCCAGGGGCGGCTACGAGCAGTACTTC. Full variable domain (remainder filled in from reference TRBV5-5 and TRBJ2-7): DAGVTQSPTHLIKTRGQQVTLRCSPISGHKSVSWYQQVLGQGPQFIFQYYEKEERGRGNFPDRFSARQFPNYSSELNVNALLLGDSALYLCASSSRGGYEQYFGPGTRLTVT.

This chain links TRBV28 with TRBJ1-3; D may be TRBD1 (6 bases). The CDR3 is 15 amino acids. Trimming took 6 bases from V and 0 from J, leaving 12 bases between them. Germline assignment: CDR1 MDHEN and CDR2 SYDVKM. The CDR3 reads CASRDSGLSGNTIYF. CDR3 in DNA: TGTGCCAGCAGGGACAGTGGACTCTCTGGAAACACCATATATTTT.

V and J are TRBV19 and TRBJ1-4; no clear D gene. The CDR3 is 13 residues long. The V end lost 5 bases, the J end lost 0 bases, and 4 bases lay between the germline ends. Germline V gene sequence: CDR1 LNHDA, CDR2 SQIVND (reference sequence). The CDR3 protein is CASSFSTNEKLFF. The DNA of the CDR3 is TGTGCCAGTAGTTTCTCAACTAATGAAAAACTGTTTTTT. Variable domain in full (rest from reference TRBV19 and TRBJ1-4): DGGITQSPKYLFRKEGQNVTLSCEQNLNHDAMYWYRQDPGQGLRLIYYSQIVNDFQKGDIAEGYSVSREKKESFPLTVTSAQKNPTAFYLCASSFSTNEKLFFGSGTQLSVL.

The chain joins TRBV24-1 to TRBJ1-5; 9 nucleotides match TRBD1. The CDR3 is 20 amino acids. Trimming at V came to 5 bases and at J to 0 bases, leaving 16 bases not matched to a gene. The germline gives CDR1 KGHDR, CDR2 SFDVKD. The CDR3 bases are TGTGCCACCAGTGCCCTTACGCCCCGGACAGGGGAGTATAGCAATCAGCCCCAGCATTTT. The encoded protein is CATSALTPRTGEYSNQPQHF.

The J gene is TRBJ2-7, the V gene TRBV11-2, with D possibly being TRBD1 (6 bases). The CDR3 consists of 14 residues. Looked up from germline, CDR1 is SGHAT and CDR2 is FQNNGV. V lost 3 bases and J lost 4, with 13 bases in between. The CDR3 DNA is TGTGCCAGCAGCTTGGCTACAGGGCCATACGAGCAGTACGTC. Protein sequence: CASSLATGPYEQYV.

This CDR3 is CASSYVSGDVRTEAFF. The DNA for the CDR3 is TGTGCCAGCAGTTACGTGTCAGGGGATGTGAGGACTGAAGCTTTCTTT. This sequence joins TRBV6-2 or TRBV6-3 and TRBJ1-1; a possible D gene is TRBD1 (6 bases). Trimming shortened V by 2 bases and J by 5 bases, and 18 bases separated the two germline ends. The CDR3 consists of 16 residues. Germline V gene lookup returns CDR1 MNHEY and CDR2 SVGEGT.

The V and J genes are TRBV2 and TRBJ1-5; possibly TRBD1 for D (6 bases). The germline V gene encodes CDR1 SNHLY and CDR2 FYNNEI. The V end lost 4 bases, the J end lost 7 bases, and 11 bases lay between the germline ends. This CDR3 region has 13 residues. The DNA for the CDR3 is TGTGCCAGCAGTGGAACAGGGCAACAGCCCCAGCATTTT. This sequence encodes CASSGTGQQPQHF.

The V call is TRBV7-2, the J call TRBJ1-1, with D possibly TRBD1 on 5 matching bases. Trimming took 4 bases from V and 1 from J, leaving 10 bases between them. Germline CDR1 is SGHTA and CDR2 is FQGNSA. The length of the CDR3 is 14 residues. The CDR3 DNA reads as TGTGCCAGCAGCTCAGGGAATGGGAACACTGAAGCTTTCTTT. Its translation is CASSSGNGNTEAFF.

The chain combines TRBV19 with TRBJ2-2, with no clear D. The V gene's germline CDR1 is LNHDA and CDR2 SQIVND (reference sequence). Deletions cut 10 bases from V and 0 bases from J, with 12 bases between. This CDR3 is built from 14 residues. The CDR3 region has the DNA TGTGCCACCCGACATGACCCGAACACCGGGGAGCTGTTTTTT. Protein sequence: CATRHDPNTGELFF.

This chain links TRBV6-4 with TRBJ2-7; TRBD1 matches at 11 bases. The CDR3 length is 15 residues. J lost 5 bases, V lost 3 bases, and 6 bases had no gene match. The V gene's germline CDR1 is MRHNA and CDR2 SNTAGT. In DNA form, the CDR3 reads TGTGCCAGCAGTGAGGGGGGGACAGGGGGTGACGAGCAGTACGTC. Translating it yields CASSEGGTGGDEQYV.

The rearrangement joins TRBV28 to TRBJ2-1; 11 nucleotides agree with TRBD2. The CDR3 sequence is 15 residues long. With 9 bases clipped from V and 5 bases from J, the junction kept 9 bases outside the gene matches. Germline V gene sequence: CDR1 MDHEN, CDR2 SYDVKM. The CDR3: CASRYSGGADNEQFF. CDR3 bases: TGTGCCAGTCGTTATAGCGGGGGGGCGGACAATGAGCAGTTCTTC.

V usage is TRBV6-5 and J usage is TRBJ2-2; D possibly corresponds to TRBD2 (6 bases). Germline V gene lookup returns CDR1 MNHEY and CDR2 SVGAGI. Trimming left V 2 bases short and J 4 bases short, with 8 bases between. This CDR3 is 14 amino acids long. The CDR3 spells CASSYAGPTGELFF. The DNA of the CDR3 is TGTGCCAGCAGTTACGCGGGGCCCACCGGGGAGCTGTTTTTT.

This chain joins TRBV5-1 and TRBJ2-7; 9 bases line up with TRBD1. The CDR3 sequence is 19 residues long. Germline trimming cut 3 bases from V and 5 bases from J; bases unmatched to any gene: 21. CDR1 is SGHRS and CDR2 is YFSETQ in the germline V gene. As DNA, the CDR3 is TGCGCCAGCAGCTCACCCGGGACAGGGTCCGAGGTTTGGTCAAACGAGCAGTACTTC. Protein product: CASSSPGTGSEVWSNEQYF.

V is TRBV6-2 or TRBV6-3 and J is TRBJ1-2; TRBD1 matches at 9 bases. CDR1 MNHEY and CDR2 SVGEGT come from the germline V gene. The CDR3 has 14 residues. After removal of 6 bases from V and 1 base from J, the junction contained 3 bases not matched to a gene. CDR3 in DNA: TGTGCCAGCAGCTGGGACAGGGTTAACTATGGCTACACCTTC. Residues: CASSWDRVNYGYTF.

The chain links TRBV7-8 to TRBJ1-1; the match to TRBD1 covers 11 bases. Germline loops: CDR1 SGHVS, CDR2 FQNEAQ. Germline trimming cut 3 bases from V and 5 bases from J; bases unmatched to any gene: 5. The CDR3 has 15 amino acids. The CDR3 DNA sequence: TGTGCCAGCAGCTTGGACAGGGGGCGCGGGACTGAAGCTTTCTTT. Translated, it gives CASSLDRGRGTEAFF.

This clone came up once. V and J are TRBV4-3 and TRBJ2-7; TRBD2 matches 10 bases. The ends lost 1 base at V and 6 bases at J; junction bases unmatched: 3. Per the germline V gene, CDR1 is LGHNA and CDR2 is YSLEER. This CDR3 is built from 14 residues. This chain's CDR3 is CASSQGAGGFEQYF. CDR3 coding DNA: TGCGCCAGCAGCCAAGGAGCGGGGGGGTTCGAGCAGTACTTC.